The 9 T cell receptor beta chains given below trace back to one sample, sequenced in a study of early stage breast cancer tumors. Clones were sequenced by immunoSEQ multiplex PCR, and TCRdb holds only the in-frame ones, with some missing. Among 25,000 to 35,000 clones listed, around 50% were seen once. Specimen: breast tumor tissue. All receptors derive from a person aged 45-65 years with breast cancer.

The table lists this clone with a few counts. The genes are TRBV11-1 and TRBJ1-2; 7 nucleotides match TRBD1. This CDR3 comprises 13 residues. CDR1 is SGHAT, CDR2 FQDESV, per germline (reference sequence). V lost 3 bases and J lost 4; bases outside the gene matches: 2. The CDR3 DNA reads TGTGCCAGCAGCTTGGGACAGAGCTATGGCTACACCTTC. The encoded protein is CASSLGQSYGYTF.

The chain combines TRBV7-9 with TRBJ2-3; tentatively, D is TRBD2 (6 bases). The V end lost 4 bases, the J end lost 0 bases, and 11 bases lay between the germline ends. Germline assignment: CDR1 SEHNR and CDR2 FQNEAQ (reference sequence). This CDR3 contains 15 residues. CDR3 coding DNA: TGTGCCAGCAGCTCCGAGAGCGGGAGCACAGATACGCAGTATTTT. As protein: CASSSESGSTDTQYF.

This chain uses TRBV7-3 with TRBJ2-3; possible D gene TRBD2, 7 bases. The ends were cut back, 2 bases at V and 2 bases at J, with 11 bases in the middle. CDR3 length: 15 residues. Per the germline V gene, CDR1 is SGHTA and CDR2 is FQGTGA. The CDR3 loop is CASSLWGGATDTQYF. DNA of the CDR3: TGTGCCAGCAGCTTATGGGGGGGGGCCACAGATACGCAGTATTTT.

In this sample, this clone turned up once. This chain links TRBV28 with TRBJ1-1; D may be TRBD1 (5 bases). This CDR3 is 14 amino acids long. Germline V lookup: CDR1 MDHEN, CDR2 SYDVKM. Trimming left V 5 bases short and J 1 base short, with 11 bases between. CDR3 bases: TGTGCCAGCAGTCTGCCAGGGAGGAACACTGAAGCTTTCTTT. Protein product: CASSLPGRNTEAFF.

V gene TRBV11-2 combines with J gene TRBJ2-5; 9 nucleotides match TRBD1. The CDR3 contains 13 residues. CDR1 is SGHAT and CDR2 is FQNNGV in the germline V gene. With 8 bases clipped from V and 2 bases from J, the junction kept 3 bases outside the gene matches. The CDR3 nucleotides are TGTGCCAGCGGGACAGGGACACAAGAGACCCAGTACTTC. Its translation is CASGTGTQETQYF.

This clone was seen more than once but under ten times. The CDR3 DNA reads TGCGCCAGCAGCCAAGATGAGAGTACCTACAATGAGCAGTTCTTC. This encodes CASSQDESTYNEQFF. V usage is TRBV4-1 and J usage is TRBJ2-1; D unclear. The V and J ends lost 0 bases and 2 bases respectively, with 8 bases between them. The germline CDR1 and CDR2 sequences are MGHRA and YSYEKL. The CDR3 has 15 residues.

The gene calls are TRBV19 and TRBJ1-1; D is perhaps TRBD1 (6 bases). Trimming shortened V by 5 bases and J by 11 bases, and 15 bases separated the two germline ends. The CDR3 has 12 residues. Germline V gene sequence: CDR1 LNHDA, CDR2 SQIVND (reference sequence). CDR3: CASSAQGWAAFF. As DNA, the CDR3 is TGTGCCAGTAGTGCCCAGGGGTGGGCGGCTTTCTTT.

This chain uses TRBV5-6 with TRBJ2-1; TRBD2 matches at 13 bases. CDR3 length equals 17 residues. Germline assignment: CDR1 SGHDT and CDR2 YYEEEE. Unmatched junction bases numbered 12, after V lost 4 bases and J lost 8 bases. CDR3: CASSHRGLAGVVHEQFF. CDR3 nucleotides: TGTGCCAGCAGCCATCGTGGACTAGCGGGAGTTGTCCATGAGCAGTTCTTC.

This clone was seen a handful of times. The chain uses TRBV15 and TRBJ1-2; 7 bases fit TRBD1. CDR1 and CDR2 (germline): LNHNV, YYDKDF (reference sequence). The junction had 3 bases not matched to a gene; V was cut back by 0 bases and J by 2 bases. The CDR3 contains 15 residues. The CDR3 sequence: CATSRDPTGNYGYTF. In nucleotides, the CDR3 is TGTGCCACCAGCAGAGACCCGACAGGGAACTATGGCTACACCTTC.